Listed here is a single T cell receptor (beta chain). As handled by the study authors: Reference gene primer amplification yielded estimated nucleated cell counts. Produced via immunoSEQ multiplex PCR; TCRdb's table is partial and in-frame only. V and J calls and clone size follow that table, whereas D and trimming were derived from the DNA. The table includes about half a million clones, approximately 85% detected once. These data belong to a study of blood T cell repertoires in COVID-19. About the research overall: Acute and convalescent COVID-19 specimens originated in the United States, Italy and Spain. The cDNA or gDNA used as material had been derived from T cells, B-cell-depleted T cells, or PBMCs.

The CDR3 consists of 12 residues. V lost 4 bases, J lost 7 bases, and 11 bases lay in between. CDR1 and CDR2 (germline): SQVTM, ANQGSEA. The receptor comes from a human donor in a cohort sampled during active COVID-19. The specimen sequenced was peripheral blood. This rearrangement joins TRBV29-1 to TRBJ1-5, with unresolved D. The CDR3 nucleotides are TGCAGCGTTGGGGGTTCGGGGCAGCCCCAGCATTTT. It yields the protein CSVGGSGQPQHF.